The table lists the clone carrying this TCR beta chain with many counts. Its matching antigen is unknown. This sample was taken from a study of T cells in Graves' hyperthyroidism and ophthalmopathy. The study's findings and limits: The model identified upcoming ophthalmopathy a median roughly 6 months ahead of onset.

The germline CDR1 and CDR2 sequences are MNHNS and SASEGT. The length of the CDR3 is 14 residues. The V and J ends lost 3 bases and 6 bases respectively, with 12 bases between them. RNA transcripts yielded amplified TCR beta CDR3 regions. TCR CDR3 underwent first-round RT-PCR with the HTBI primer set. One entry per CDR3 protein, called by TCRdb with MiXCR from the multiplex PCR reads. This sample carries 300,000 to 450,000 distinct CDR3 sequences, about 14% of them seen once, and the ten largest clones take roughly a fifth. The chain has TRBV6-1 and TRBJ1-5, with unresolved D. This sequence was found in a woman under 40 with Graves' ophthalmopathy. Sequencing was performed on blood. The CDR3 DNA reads TGTGCCAGCAGTGATAGGTCGTCGGGTCAGCCCCAGCATTTT. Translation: CASSDRSSGQPQHF.